Listed below are T cell receptor beta chains from one sample, sequenced in a study of cytomegalovirus exposure and HLA in healthy donors. This table comes from immunoSEQ multiplex PCR, and its TCRdb copy is limited to in-frame clones, with some not included. The sample lists 200,000 to 250,000 clones; approximately 82% were seen once. Sequencing used PBMCs. The receptor set was obtained from a woman aged 55-70 years in good health and CMV-seropositive. The CDR3 runs from the conserved cysteine through the conserved F or W. Each record gives: J gene, clone size, V gene, D gene, CDR3 length, CDR3 DNA, CDR3 protein. D genes are given only for firm matches. The size entry is marked missing in some rows and otherwise reads once, few, many or a size class.

>TRBJ1-1|.|TRBV6-1|.|14
TGTGCCAGCAGTGTGGACAGATACAACACTGAAGCTTTCTTT
CASSVDRYNTEAFF
>TRBJ2-1|.|TRBV6-1|TRBD2|13
TGTGCCAGCAGACTAGCGGGAGGTAATGAGCAGTTCTTC
CASRLAGGNEQFF
>TRBJ1-5|.|TRBV6-5|.|13
TGTGCCAGCAGTTACGGCTGGAATCAGCCCCAGCATTTT
CASSYGWNQPQHF
>TRBJ1-6|few|TRBV10-3|TRBD1|17
TGTGCCATCAGTGGCTTCTTCAGGGGGGAATATAATTCACCCCTCCACTTT
CAISGFFRGEYNSPLHF
>TRBJ2-1|.|TRBV7-9|.|15
TGTGCCAGCAGCTTAGTCGGGAGAGCCGGCAATGAGCAGTTCTTC
CASSLVGRAGNEQFF
>TRBJ1-4|once|TRBV5-1|.|15
TGCGCCAGCAGCCTCCTAGGACTAGAAAGGAGGAAACTGTTTTTT
CASSLLGLERRKLFF
>TRBJ2-7|.|TRBV19|TRBD2|15
TGTGCCAGTAGTATTCTAGCGGGGAGTGCCTACGAGCAGTACTTC
CASSILAGSAYEQYF
>TRBJ1-6|.|TRBV6-1|TRBD1|14
TGTGCCAGCCAGGGGGTAGACTATAATTCACCCCTCCACTTT
CASQGVDYNSPLHF
>TRBJ2-5|.|TRBV19|TRBD1|14
TGTGCCAGTAGTATGGGACAGGGGTTAAAGACCCAGTACTTC
CASSMGQGLKTQYF
>TRBJ2-3|.|TRBV18|TRBD2|17
TGTGCCAGCTCACCACCCAGCGGGAGTGAACGCACAGATACGCAGTATTTT
CASSPPSGSERTDTQYF
>TRBJ1-6|.|TRBV6-5|TRBD1|15
TGTGCCAGCAGTTACGGCGTGGGACAGAATTCACCCCTCCACTTT
CASSYGVGQNSPLHF
>TRBJ1-5|.|TRBV5-6|TRBD1|14
TGTGCCAGCAGCCGGACAGGGAGCAATCAGCCCCAGCATTTT
CASSRTGSNQPQHF
>TRBJ1-3|.|TRBV13|.|16
TGTGCCAGCAGCTTATCGGTGGAGGTCAGGTGGAACACCATATATTTT
CASSLSVEVRWNTIYF
>TRBJ1-1|.|TRBV19|TRBD1|16
TGTGCCAGTGCAACAGGGGGCACTTACCAACGGACTGAAGCTTTCTTT
CASATGGTYQRTEAFF
>TRBJ2-5|.|TRBV6-5|.|15
TGTGCCAGCAGCGACTCTAGCGTGCCCCGAGAGACCCAGTACTTC
CASSDSSVPRETQYF
>TRBJ1-3|once|TRBV30|.|18
TGTGCCTGGAGTGGCGGGACGGCGAAAAGTTTGATTGGAAACACCATATATTTT
CAWSGGTAKSLIGNTIYF
>TRBJ2-1|.|TRBV6-4|.|16
TGTGCCAGCAGTGAGACTTTGCGGAAAAGCTACAATGAGCAGTTCTTC
CASSETLRKSYNEQFF
>TRBJ2-7|.|TRBV10-1|.|14
TGCGCCAGCAGTGAGGATGGCAGGGACTACGAGCAGTACTTC
CASSEDGRDYEQYF
>TRBJ2-5|.|TRBV5-4|.|13
TGTGCCAGCAGCTTAGGACTATTAGAGACCCAGTACTTC
CASSLGLLETQYF
>TRBJ1-2|.|TRBV4-1|TRBD1|14
TGCGCCAGCAGCCAAGAGGACAGGATCTATGGCTACACCTTC
CASSQEDRIYGYTF
>TRBJ1-1|.|TRBV11-2|.|15
TGTACCAGCAGCCCGCGGGCCCGAGGAAACACTGAAGCTTTCTTT
CTSSPRARGNTEAFF
>TRBJ1-1|.|TRBV5-4|.|11
TGTGCCAGTTCCAGGGGAGGGGAAGCTTTCTTT
CASSRGGEAFF
>TRBJ2-3|.|TRBV6-1|.|15
TGTGCCAGCAGTGAAGCGGGGAGAGCGATAGATACGCAGTATTTT
CASSEAGRAIDTQYF
>TRBJ2-1|.|TRBV11-3|TRBD2|16
TGTGCCAGCAGCCGCCTCGCGGAGGGACTAGCTGATGAGCAGTTCTTC
CASSRLAEGLADEQFF
>TRBJ2-3|.|TRBV14|.|17
TGTGCCAGCAGCCAACCTCTAAGAGCAGGGTTTGGCGATACGCAGTATTTT
CASSQPLRAGFGDTQYF
>TRBJ2-7|few|TRBV10-1|TRBD1|14
TGCGCCAGCAGTGAGAGGGACAGCTCCTACGAGCAGTACTTC
CASSERDSSYEQYF
>TRBJ2-7|.|TRBV18|.|15
TGTGCCAGCTCACCCCTCGGGGGACGTCGGCTCGAGCAGTACTTC
CASSPLGGRRLEQYF
>TRBJ2-2|few|TRBV7-7|.|13
TGTGCTAGCGCGGGACAGTATACCGGGGAGCTGTTTTTT
CASAGQYTGELFF
>TRBJ2-7|.|TRBV4-2|.|13
TGTGCCAGCAGCCAAGTGAGTTTTTACGAGCAGTACTTC
CASSQVSFYEQYF
>TRBJ1-2|.|TRBV12-5|.|14
TGTGCTAGTGGCGCCTTGGGGGGGAACTATGGCTACACCTTC
CASGALGGNYGYTF
>TRBJ2-3|.|TRBV28|TRBD1|15
TGTGCCAGCAGTCCGGACAGGGTCGACACAGATACGCAGTATTTT
CASSPDRVDTDTQYF
>TRBJ2-3|.|TRBV18|TRBD2|16
TGTGCCAGCTCATCTTCCTTAGCGGGAGTTGGAGATACGCAGTATTTT
CASSSSLAGVGDTQYF
>TRBJ1-4|.|TRBV5-1|.|17
TGCGCCAGCAGCTCGGGGGAGGTCGATGCAACTAATGAAAAACTGTTTTTT
CASSSGEVDATNEKLFF
>TRBJ2-5|.|TRBV9|.|15
TGTGCCAGCAGCGTAGGGGGAGGGGAGGGGGTGACCCAGTACTTC
CASSVGGGEGVTQYF
>TRBJ2-7|.|TRBV6-5|.|14
TGTGCCAGCAGTTATTACTCGAGGGACTACGAGCAGTACTTC
CASSYYSRDYEQYF
>TRBJ2-2|.|TRBV7-3|TRBD1|14
TGTGCCAGCAGCTTAACACAGGGGGCCGGGGAGCTGTTTTTT
CASSLTQGAGELFF
>TRBJ1-2|.|TRBV25-1|.|12
TGTGCCAGCAGTCGCGGGGGGGACGGCTACACCTTC
CASSRGGDGYTF
>TRBJ1-2|few|TRBV6-5|TRBD1|16
TGTGCCAGCAGTTACGTTCGGACAGGGGGCGGCTATGGCTACACCTTC
CASSYVRTGGGYGYTF
>TRBJ2-3|.|TRBV10-2|TRBD2|17
TGCGCCAGCAGCAACACGGGACTAGGCCCTTTCACAGATACGCAGTATTTT
CASSNTGLGPFTDTQYF
>TRBJ2-3|.|TRBV5-4|.|16
TGTGCCAGCAGCTCGGGCGGCGGGCCTAGCACAGATACGCAGTATTTT
CASSSGGGPSTDTQYF
>TRBJ1-5|.|TRBV28|TRBD1|15
TGTGCCAGCAGTTCCTCGGGACAGTTCAATCAGCCCCAGCATTTT
CASSSSGQFNQPQHF
>TRBJ1-1|once|TRBV11-3|.|14
TGTGCCAGCAGCGCGTCATCTATGAACACTGAAGCTTTCTTT
CASSASSMNTEAFF
>TRBJ2-1|.|TRBV6-5|TRBD2|13
TGTGCCAGCAAGGGGACTAGCGTCAATGAGCAGTTCTTC
CASKGTSVNEQFF
>TRBJ1-3|.|TRBV27|.|15
TGTGCCAGCAGTTTAACGTACGGCTCTGGAAACACCATATATTTT
CASSLTYGSGNTIYF
>TRBJ2-7|.|TRBV4-1|TRBD1|15
TGCGCCAGCAGCCAACTACAGGGGGCCACCTACGAGCAGTACTTC
CASSQLQGATYEQYF
>TRBJ2-5|.|TRBV5-4|.|14
TGTGCCAGCAGCGCCGGGACTCCTGACGAGACCCAGTACTTC
CASSAGTPDETQYF
>TRBJ2-1|.|TRBV19|.|16
TGTGCCAGTAGTATAGTTGAGCGGCCCCTCTACAATGAGCAGTTCTTC
CASSIVERPLYNEQFF
>TRBJ2-7|.|TRBV5-1|TRBD2|16
TGCGCCAGCAGCTTGAGGTCCGGGACTAGCGGTTCCGAGCAGTACTTC
CASSLRSGTSGSEQYF
>TRBJ2-5|.|TRBV6-6|TRBD2|14
TGTGCCAGCAGTTACCTGGCGGGAGGAGAGACCCAGTACTTC
CASSYLAGGETQYF